In its sample, the clone carrying this T cell receptor beta chain was seen once. CDR3 length: 13 residues. The V end lost 2 bases, the J end lost 0 bases, and 3 bases lay between the germline ends. Germline assignment: CDR1 SGHRS and CDR2 YFSETQ. Authors' data handling: Counts of nucleated cells, estimated from reference gene primer amplification, were obtained. The repertoire was sequenced with immunoSEQ multiplex PCR; TCRdb's copy has only in-frame clones and lacks some. V, J and clone size are taken as reported in that table, and D and trimming were inferred from the DNA itself. Of roughly 210,000 clones listed, around four fifths are singletons. This sample stems from a study of blood T cell repertoires in COVID-19. Overall study: There were acute and convalescent COVID-19 samples, and they came from the United States, Italy and Spain. Sources were T cells, B-cell-depleted T cells, or PBMCs; the material itself was cDNA or gDNA.

While infection was still active, Seattle patients were enrolled and then followed longitudinally. This TCR was sampled from a woman aged 80 or older with COVID-19, enrolled during active disease. The sequenced sample consisted of peripheral blood. The genes are TRBV5-1 and TRBJ1-3; D ambiguous. The CDR3 DNA follows: TGCGCCAGCAGCTTATACTCTGGAAACACCATATATTTT. Translated: CASSLYSGNTIYF.